A selection of T cell receptor beta chains follows, all from one sample in a study of T cell responses to AZD1222 COVID-19 vaccine. Sequencing used immunoSEQ multiplex PCR; TCRdb keeps in-frame clones, though not all of them. The table records about 180,000 clones, around 90% of them present only once. The source material was peripheral blood, sampled 28 days after the second AZD1222 dose. The receptors come from an adult who received the AZD1222 COVID-19 vaccine. Each CDR3 is given with its conserved first and last residue. D genes are given only for firm matches. Only part of the rows carry a size: once, few, many, or a class if the clone is expanded.

TRBD2 | - | TRBJ2-7 | TRBV9 | TGTGCCAGCAGCGTAGCGGGGGGATTCTCCTACGAGCAGTACTTC | CASSVAGGFSYEQYF
- | - | TRBJ1-1 | TRBV2 | TGTGCCACTCAGAAGAACACTGAAGCTTTCTTT | CATQKNTEAFF
TRBD2 | - | TRBJ2-1 | TRBV11-2 | TGTGCCAGCAGCTTAGCATTTCGTGGGACTAGCGAGAGGTTGAATGAGCAGTTCTTC | CASSLAFRGTSERLNEQFF
TRBD2 | - | TRBJ2-1 | TRBV5-1 | TGCGCCAGCAGCCCTGGCCGGGCGATTTGGATCCGGGGGGGAAATGAGCAGTTCTTC | CASSPGRAIWIRGGNEQFF
- | - | TRBJ1-3 | TRBV5-1 | TGCGCCAGCAGCTTGGGGGAGACAGGTTACTCTGGAAACACCATATATTTT | CASSLGETGYSGNTIYF
TRBD1 | - | TRBJ1-2 | TRBV19 | TGTGCCAGTAGTTTCACCGGGACAGGGGGCCACTATGGCTACACCTTC | CASSFTGTGGHYGYTF
- | - | TRBJ2-3 | TRBV12-3/TRBV12-4 | TGTGCCAGCAGCATTATTGGACTAAGGCAGTATTTT | CASSIIGLRQYF
- | - | TRBJ1-2 | TRBV19 | TGTGCCAGTAGTACCGAGGTGACCCGCTATGGCTACACCTTC | CASSTEVTRYGYTF
- | - | TRBJ2-2 | TRBV4-3 | TGCGCCAGCAGCCAGCACGACAGGAGCGGGTCCGGGGAGCTGTTTTTT | CASSQHDRSGSGELFF
- | - | TRBJ1-5 | TRBV5-4 | TGTGCCAGCAGCATAATGGGAGGCAATCAGCCCCAGCATTTT | CASSIMGGNQPQHF
- | - | TRBJ2-3 | TRBV28 | TGTGCCAGCAGTTCCTTATTCGAAACCAGCGCCAACACCAGGAGGGCCACAGATACGCAGTATTTT | CASSSLFETSANTRRATDTQYF
TRBD1 | - | TRBJ1-1 | TRBV7-9 | TGTGCCAGCAGCTTAGGGGACAGGCCGGAAGCTTTCTTT | CASSLGDRPEAFF
- | - | TRBJ1-5 | TRBV5-8 | TGTGCCAGCAGCACAAGGGGGGAGGGCAATCAGCCCCAGCATTTT | CASSTRGEGNQPQHF
TRBD2 | once | TRBJ2-1 | TRBV5-4 | TGTGCCAGCAGCTTGGGCGGGAGCCGATCCTACAATGAGCAGTTCTTC | CASSLGGSRSYNEQFF
- | - | TRBJ2-1 | TRBV7-9 | TGTGCCAGCAGCCGCGGGGATTGGAATGAGCAGTTCTTC | CASSRGDWNEQFF
- | - | TRBJ1-5 | TRBV4-1 | TGCGCCAGCAGCCCGCTCGTAGGCGGCAATCAGCCCCAGCATTTT | CASSPLVGGNQPQHF
- | - | TRBJ1-3 | TRBV7-9 | TGTGCCAGCAGCTACGCCATGGGGAGCTCTGGAAACACCATATATTTT | CASSYAMGSSGNTIYF
- | - | TRBJ2-1 | TRBV5-4 | TGTGCCAGCAGCTTGGGCCCAGGAGAGCAGTTCTTC | CASSLGPGEQFF
TRBD1 | - | TRBJ1-4 | TRBV4-2 | TGTGCCAGCAGCCAAACCGACAGGGGAGCAACTAATGAAAAACTGTTTTTT | CASSQTDRGATNEKLFF
TRBD1 | - | TRBJ2-6 | TRBV7-8 | TGTGCCAGCAGCCCCTCTAGACCCTTGACAGGGGTTTCTACTGGGGCCAACGTCCTGACTTTC | CASSPSRPLTGVSTGANVLTF
- | - | TRBJ2-1 | TRBV7-9 | TGTGCCAGCAGCTCGCGGGGACAGCTGACCAACAATGAGCAGTTCTTC | CASSSRGQLTNNEQFF
TRBD2 | - | TRBJ2-7 | TRBV5-1 | TGCGCCAGCAGCTTGGGGGCTAGCGGGAGTGGGCGCTACGAGCAGTACTTC | CASSLGASGSGRYEQYF
TRBD1 | - | TRBJ1-6 | TRBV7-8 | TGTGCCAGCAGCGCGTCGGACAGGGGGCAATCACCCCTCCACTTT | CASSASDRGQSPLHF
- | once | TRBJ2-7 | TRBV7-9 | TGTGCCAGCAGCCCACCATCCTACCACTACGAGCAGTACTTC | CASSPPSYHYEQYF
- | - | TRBJ1-2 | TRBV9 | TGTGCCAGCAGCGTAGGGGTCACAAACTATGGCTACACCTTC | CASSVGVTNYGYTF
TRBD1 | once | TRBJ1-2 | TRBV4-1 | TGCGCCAGCAGCCAAGGGGACAGGGGTCGGGACTATGGCTACACCTTC | CASSQGDRGRDYGYTF
TRBD1 | - | TRBJ1-5 | TRBV2 | TGTGCCAGCAGCACGGCAGGGGGTGATAGCAATCAGCCCCAGCATTTT | CASSTAGGDSNQPQHF
- | - | TRBJ1-5 | TRBV13 | TGTGCCAGCAGCTTAGGCAATCAGCCCCAGCATTTT | CASSLGNQPQHF
- | - | TRBJ1-5 | TRBV10-3 | TGTGCCATCAGTGAGGACAGGAAAGTCTCACAGCCCCAGCATTTT | CAISEDRKVSQPQHF
- | - | TRBJ1-3 | TRBV3-1/TRBV3-2 | TGTGCCAGCAGCCAAGGTCCGGACACCATATATTTT | CASSQGPDTIYF
- | - | TRBJ2-5 | TRBV3-1/TRBV3-2 | TGTGCCAGCACCTCGAGGCCGGGGGAGACCCAGTACTTC | CASTSRPGETQYF
- | few | TRBJ1-3 | TRBV6-5 | TGTGCCAGCAGGCCAAATTCTGGAAACACCATATATTTT | CASRPNSGNTIYF
TRBD1 | few | TRBJ1-2 | TRBV19 | TGTGCCAGTGGGGGACAGGGGGAACTATGGAAGGGCTACACCTTC | CASGGQGELWKGYTF